The 20 T cell receptor beta chains below were found in one sample sequenced in a study of blood T cell repertoires in COVID-19. Clones were read by immunoSEQ multiplex PCR, and TCRdb kept only the in-frame ones, dropping some. The sample shows some 99,000 clones, 84% of them seen only once. The sequencing input was peripheral blood. The receptors shown here come from a woman in her fifties or sixties with acute or convalescent COVID-19.

CDR3 protein: CASSSKGLRLGPQHF. In DNA form, the CDR3 reads TGTGCCAGCAGTTCTAAGGGGCTGAGGTTGGGGCCCCAGCATTTT. This rearrangement joins TRBV6-5 to TRBJ1-5, with a weak D call TRBD1 (5 bases). There are 15 residues in the CDR3. The ends were cut back, 4 bases at V and 9 bases at J, with 19 bases in the middle. Germline CDR1 reads MNHEY; CDR2 reads SVGAGI.

This chain uses TRBV18 with TRBJ2-4, with 12 bases aligning to TRBD2. CDR3 size: 15 residues. Germline values: CDR1 KGHSH, CDR2 LQKENI. V shed 3 bases and J 6 bases; nucleotides not matched to a gene: 3. The CDR3 nucleotides read TGTGCCAGCTCACCGACTAGCGGGGGAGGAAACATTCAGTACTTC. Its translation: CASSPTSGGGNIQYF.

This clone was recorded only once. The CDR3 nucleotides are TGTGCCAGCAGTCCCTCGGGGGATAACGGCTACACCTTC. It encodes CASSPSGDNGYTF. The V call is TRBV6-5, the J call TRBJ1-2, with D tentatively TRBD1 (5 bases). This CDR3 has 13 residues. The V and J ends lost 5 bases and 8 bases respectively, with 15 bases between them. From germline, CDR1 is MNHEY and CDR2 SVGAGI.

This clone was observed once. The chain is built from TRBV12-3 or TRBV12-4 and TRBJ2-5, with TRBD2 matching over 7 bases. The ends lost 8 bases at V and 5 bases at J; junction bases unmatched: 8. There are 13 residues in the CDR3. The CDR3 loop reads CASSRGERETQYF. In DNA, the CDR3 is TGTGCCAGCTCACGGGGGGAGAGGGAGACCCAGTACTTC.

This clone was counted a single time. The J gene is TRBJ2-1, the V gene TRBV28, with D perhaps matching TRBD1 (5 bases). Trimming pared 8 bases from V and 0 bases from J, leaving 11 bases between. Germline CDR1 and CDR2: MDHEN and SYDVKM. This CDR3 is 14 amino acids long. The CDR3 is CASRQGRSYNEQFF. As DNA, the CDR3 is TGTGCCAGCCGCCAGGGTCGCTCCTACAATGAGCAGTTCTTC.

The chain combines TRBV5-1 with TRBJ1-1; the match to TRBD1 covers 7 bases. The CDR3 is 15 amino acids. Germline V gene sequence: CDR1 SGHRS, CDR2 YFSETQ. With 2 bases clipped from V and 0 bases from J, the junction kept 4 bases outside the gene matches. The CDR3 coding sequence is TGCGCCAGCAGCTTACTACAGGGGCTGAACACTGAAGCTTTCTTT. Residues: CASSLLQGLNTEAFF.

About this clone itself: Other DNA sequences in this sample translate to the same CDR3. The chain joins TRBV5-1 to TRBJ1-5; D gene unclear. V lost 4 bases and J 2 bases, leaving 13 bases between the germline ends. The CDR3 spans 15 residues. The V gene's germline CDR1 is SGHRS and CDR2 YFSETQ. The CDR3 nucleotides read TGCGCCAGCAGCCTGGATGGGCAGGGCAATCAGCCCCAGCATTTT. Amino acids: CASSLDGQGNQPQHF.

The rearrangement uses TRBV4-1 and TRBJ1-4; 9 nucleotides line up with TRBD1. This CDR3 is built from 16 residues. Germline-derived CDR1 and CDR2 are MGHRA and YSYEKL. V lost 4 bases, J lost 6 bases, and 9 bases stayed unmatched. CDR3 sequence reads: CASSRAGQGEDEKLFF. The CDR3 nucleotides are TGCGCCAGCAGCCGAGCGGGACAGGGAGAGGATGAAAAACTGTTTTTT.

The CDR3 DNA sequence: TGTGCCAGCAGGGACAGGGGGCCCCATGGCTACACCTTC. Its translation is CASRDRGPHGYTF. This chain links TRBV2 with TRBJ1-2; TRBD1 matches at 11 bases. After removal of 6 bases from V and 6 bases from J, the junction contained 3 bases not matched to a gene. This CDR3 has 13 amino acids. Germline CDR1 and CDR2: SNHLY and FYNNEI.

The chain combines TRBV7-9 with TRBJ1-6, with 8 bases fitting TRBD1. V was clipped by 4 bases and J by 7 bases; unmatched bases: 6. Germline V lookup: CDR1 SEHNR, CDR2 FQNEAQ (reference sequence). The CDR3 runs 15 residues. For the CDR3, the DNA is TGTGCCAGCAGCTCCCGACAGGGGCAGAATTCACCCCTCCACTTT. It specifies CASSSRQGQNSPLHF.

The V call is TRBV5-5, the J call TRBJ2-7; TRBD1 is a possible D gene (6 bases). V lost 1 base and J 2 bases, leaving 13 bases between the germline ends. Per the germline V gene, CDR1 is SGHKS and CDR2 is YYEKEE (reference sequence). The CDR3 covers 15 residues. Here the CDR3 DNA reads TGTGCCAGCAGCTTGTCCGGGACATCCCCCTACGAGCAGTACTTC. Translation: CASSLSGTSPYEQYF.

This chain joins TRBV6-5 and TRBJ1-1, with D perhaps matching TRBD1 (5 bases). Trimming removed 5 bases at V and 5 bases at J, with 18 bases between. CDR3 length: 15 amino acids. Germline values: CDR1 MNHEY, CDR2 SVGAGI. CDR3 amino acids: CASSPPKGSGTEAFF. The CDR3 DNA sequence: TGTGCCAGCAGTCCCCCCAAAGGGTCAGGGACTGAAGCTTTCTTT.

This clone was seen a handful of times. The rearrangement joins TRBV19 to TRBJ1-1; 7 bases are a match to TRBD1. With V trimmed by 6 bases and J by 9 bases, 13 bases remained unmatched. From germline, CDR1 is LNHDA and CDR2 SQIVND (reference sequence). There are 14 residues in the CDR3. CDR3: CASRIRQGSPKAFF. Written as DNA, the CDR3 is TGTGCCAGTAGGATCAGACAGGGATCCCCTAAAGCTTTCTTT.

This chain uses TRBV5-1 with TRBJ2-1, with 7 positions matching TRBD2. CDR1 is SGHRS and CDR2 is YFSETQ in the germline V gene. With 6 bases clipped from V and 0 bases from J, the junction kept 6 bases outside the gene matches. The CDR3 length is 15 residues. The CDR3 DNA reads TGCGCCAGCACCCCCCGGGGGGACTCCTACAATGAGCAGTTCTTC. It is translated as CASTPRGDSYNEQFF.

CDR3 amino acids: CAIGSRQGSNEQFF. CDR3 bases: TGTGCCATCGGGTCGCGGCAGGGGAGCAATGAGCAGTTCTTC. The V gene is TRBV10-3, the J gene TRBJ2-1; perhaps TRBD1 as D (6 bases). Trimming shortened V by 8 bases and J by 6 bases, and 17 bases separated the two germline ends. Germline V gene lookup returns CDR1 ENHRY and CDR2 SYGVKD. The CDR3 runs to 14 residues.

This clone was picked up a small number of times. The chain links TRBV10-3 to TRBJ1-3, with 12 bases fitting TRBD1. The CDR3 loop spans 15 amino acids. The V gene's germline CDR1 is ENHRY and CDR2 SYGVKD. V trimming: 6 bases; J trimming: 5 bases; junction bases outside the gene matches: 5. DNA for the CDR3: TGTGCCATCAGCCCGGGACAGGGGGCGAGAAACACCATATATTTT. Translating gives CAISPGQGARNTIYF.

The chain uses TRBV28 and TRBJ2-2, with 9 bases lining up with TRBD1. There are 15 residues in the CDR3. Germline assignment: CDR1 MDHEN and CDR2 SYDVKM. Trimming took 6 bases from V and 5 from J; bases not matched to a gene: 7. The CDR3 here is CASSLQGAKTGELFF. As DNA, the CDR3 is TGTGCCAGCAGCTTACAGGGGGCAAAAACCGGGGAGCTGTTTTTT.

The chain links TRBV5-8 to TRBJ2-7; 11 bases agree with TRBD1. Germline trimming cut 4 bases from V and 2 bases from J; bases unmatched to any gene: 5. Looked up from germline, CDR1 is SGHTS and CDR2 is YDEGEE. The CDR3 totals 15 residues. CDR3: CASSHGQGAAYEQYF. CDR3 bases: TGTGCCAGCAGCCACGGACAGGGGGCGGCCTACGAGCAGTACTTC.

This clone was found once. The V call is TRBV5-1, the J call TRBJ1-6; tentatively, D is TRBD1 (5 bases). V lost 0 bases, J lost 10 bases, and 11 bases lay in between. Germline V gene sequence: CDR1 SGHRS, CDR2 YFSETQ. This CDR3 spans 14 amino acids. The CDR3 DNA reads TGCGCCAGCAGCTTGGCCCAGGGAAGCTCACCCCTCCACTTT. Residues: CASSLAQGSSPLHF.

This clone has a single count. The gene calls are TRBV7-2 and TRBJ1-6; tentatively, D is TRBD1 (6 bases). The germline V gene has CDR1 SGHTA and CDR2 FQGNSA. This CDR3 contains 14 residues. V was pared by 2 bases and J by 4 bases, with 6 bases between. The CDR3: CASSLQGYNSPLHF. The CDR3 region has the DNA TGTGCCAGCAGCTTACAGGGGTATAATTCACCCCTCCACTTT.